Each of the 20 T cell receptor beta chains below was sequenced from the same sample in a study of identical twins. TCRdb analysed the 5' RACE reads with MiXCR anew, one entry per CDR3 protein. This sample carries roughly 1,500,000 distinct CDR3 sequences, less than 40% of them seen once, and the ten largest clones take around 0.3%. The specimen sequenced was cord blood. These receptors originate from a newborn girl in good health.

This clonotype was seen more than once but under ten times. V usage is TRBV11-3 and J usage is TRBJ1-1; 8 bases match TRBD1. Germline V lookup: CDR1 SGHNT, CDR2 YENEEA. This CDR3 has 17 amino acids. V shed 4 bases and J 1 base; nucleotides not matched to a gene: 11. In nucleotides, the CDR3 is TGTGCCAGCAGCTCGGCTAGGCAGGGGGCACGGAACACTGAAGCTTTCTTT. It is translated as CASSSARQGARNTEAFF.

CDR3 region: CASSLDPGGGTKNIQYF. CDR3 DNA sequence: TGTGCCAGCAGCTTAGACCCTGGCGGGGGGACAAAAAACATTCAGTACTTC. The chain joins TRBV7-8 to TRBJ2-7; 8 bases match TRBD2. The J call is doubtful: the DNA matches TRBJ2-4 better. The CDR3 loop spans 17 amino acids. CDR1 SGHVS and CDR2 FQNEAQ come from the germline V gene.

The V and J genes are TRBV5-6 and TRBJ2-1; no reliable D call. Germline assignment: CDR1 SGHDT and CDR2 YYEEEE. V lost 7 bases and J lost 10, with 12 bases in between. The CDR3 sequence is 11 residues long. CDR3 in amino acids: CASSTLVEQFF. The DNA for the CDR3 is TGTGCCAGCTCTACCCTAGTGGAGCAGTTCTTC.

The CDR3 loop is CASSFKTGWEAFF. CDR3 sequence (DNA): TGTGCCAGCAGCTTCAAGACCGGGTGGGAGGCTTTCTTT. The J gene is TRBJ1-1, the V gene TRBV11-1; D is unclear. This CDR3 is built from 13 residues. V lost 3 bases to trimming and J lost 11 bases, with 16 bases between them. Germline CDR1 is SGHAT and CDR2 is FQDESV (reference sequence).

The J gene is TRBJ2-3, the V gene TRBV20-1; D unresolved. Per germline, CDR1 DFQATT and CDR2 SNEGSKA (reference sequence). Trimming left V 4 bases short and J 5 bases short, with 13 bases between. The CDR3 contains 13 residues. CDR3 sequence reads: CSAMGNSEDTQYF. In DNA, the CDR3 is TGCAGTGCTATGGGGAACAGTGAAGATACGCAGTATTTT.

The CDR3 sequence is CASSPIPDRGLTNEKLFF. CDR3 nucleotide sequence: TGTGCCAGCAGCCCCATACCGGACAGGGGGTTGACTAATGAAAAACTGTTTTTT. This chain uses TRBV7-9 with TRBJ1-4; 10 positions agree with TRBD1. V trimming: 5 bases; J trimming: 2 bases; junction bases outside the gene matches: 11. The germline V gene has CDR1 SEHNR and CDR2 FQNEAQ (reference sequence). The CDR3 has 18 residues.

The V call is TRBV28, the J call TRBJ1-5; D is unclear. CDR1 and CDR2 (germline): MDHEN, SYDVKM. This CDR3 is built from 14 residues. V lost 5 bases and J lost 7, with 15 bases in between. The CDR3 spells CASSHPGFRQPQHF. In DNA, the CDR3 is TGTGCCAGCAGTCACCCCGGTTTCCGGCAGCCCCAGCATTTT. Full variable domain (missing parts from reference TRBV28 and TRBJ1-5): DVKVTQSSRYLVKRTGEKVFLECVQDMDHENMFWYRQDPGLGLRLIYFSYDVKMKEKGDIPEGYSVSREKKERFSLILESASTNQTSMYLCASSHPGFRQPQHFGDGTRLSIL.

The rearrangement joins TRBV7-2 to TRBJ1-4; D possibly corresponds to TRBD1 (5 bases). Trimming cost V 4 bases and J 7 bases, with 13 bases left between them. The CDR3 runs to 14 residues. Germline-derived CDR1 and CDR2 are SGHTA and FQGNSA. The CDR3: CASSYTGRGEKLFF. The CDR3, as DNA: TGTGCCAGCAGCTACACTGGAAGGGGTGAAAAACTGTTTTTT.

The chain links TRBV12-3 or TRBV12-4 to TRBJ2-7; D possibly matches TRBD1 or TRBD2 (5 bases each). Trimming removed 0 bases at V and 1 base at J, with 13 bases between. The CDR3 has 16 amino acids. The CDR3 reads CASSLAGAKGSYEQYF. In nucleotides, the CDR3 is TGTGCCAGCAGTTTAGCCGGGGCTAAAGGGTCCTACGAGCAGTACTTC.

The V gene is TRBV29-1, the J gene TRBJ1-2; maybe TRBD1 (6 bases). Trimming took 7 bases from V and 0 from J, leaving 12 bases between them. This CDR3 contains 13 residues. CDR1 SQVTM and CDR2 ANQGSEA come from the germline V gene. The CDR3 region is CSARDMANYGYTF. For the CDR3, the DNA is TGCAGCGCCCGGGACATGGCTAACTATGGCTACACCTTC.

The rearrangement links TRBV3-1 to TRBJ2-7; D is ambiguous. There are 14 residues in the CDR3. Germline-derived CDR1 and CDR2 are LGHDT and YNNKEL (reference sequence). The V end lost 0 bases, the J end lost 2 bases, and 8 bases lay between the germline ends. The CDR3 DNA reads TGTGCCAGCAGCCAAGATGACTTGGCCTACGAGCAGTACTTC. Residues: CASSQDDLAYEQYF.

This chain connects TRBV2 to TRBJ2-3; no reliable D call. CDR1 is SNHLY, CDR2 FYNNEI, per germline. The V gene lost 7 bases and the J gene lost 0 bases, with 8 bases spanning the gap. This CDR3 is built from 13 residues. Written as DNA, the CDR3 is TGTGCCAGCATCCTGACTAGCACAGATACGCAGTATTTT. It encodes CASILTSTDTQYF.

The chain employs TRBV29-1 and TRBJ2-7, with 7 nucleotides matching TRBD1. The junction had 7 bases not matched to a gene; V was cut back by 4 bases and J by 7 bases. The CDR3 consists of 12 residues. Germline loops: CDR1 SQVTM, CDR2 ANQGSEA. Here the CDR3 reads CSVGWTGREQYF. DNA of the CDR3: TGCAGCGTTGGGTGGACAGGCCGGGAGCAGTACTTC.

The chain recombines TRBV20-1 with TRBJ1-6, with TRBD1 matching 9 bases. The CDR3 length is 13 residues. Germline CDR1 is DFQATT and CDR2 is SNEGSKA (reference sequence). J was trimmed by 9 bases and V by 6 bases; bases with no gene match: 6. CDR3 amino acids: CSATTGGSSPLHF. The CDR3 nucleotides read TGCAGTGCAACTACAGGGGGCAGTTCACCCCTCCACTTT.

This clonotype was seen a few times. V is TRBV20-1 and J is TRBJ2-1; D is undetermined. Germline CDR1 DFQATT, CDR2 SNEGSKA (reference sequence). The CDR3 has 15 amino acids. V lost 0 bases, J lost 4 bases, and 13 bases lay in between. Here the CDR3 DNA reads TGCAGTGCTAGAGACCCGTGGGGTAAATACAATGAGCAGTTCTTC. Translation: CSARDPWGKYNEQFF.

This clonotype was counted only a few times. This chain connects TRBV5-1 to TRBJ2-4, with 10 bases matching TRBD2. The J call is doubtful: the DNA matches TRBJ2-7 better. The CDR3 covers 13 residues. The germline V gene encodes CDR1 SGHRS and CDR2 YFSETQ. The CDR3 spells CASSYASGSEQYF. In nucleotides, the CDR3 is TGCGCCAGCAGCTATGCTAGCGGGAGCGAGCAGTACTTC.

This clonotype was detected a few times. J is TRBJ2-7 and V is TRBV7-2, with 10 bases lining up with TRBD2. J was trimmed by 3 bases and V by 1 base; bases with no gene match: 3. The CDR3 is 15 amino acids. Per the germline V gene, CDR1 is SGHTA and CDR2 is FQGNSA. CDR3: CASSLVTSGIYEQYF. Written as DNA, the CDR3 is TGTGCCAGCAGCTTAGTCACTAGCGGGATCTACGAGCAGTACTTC.

This clonotype has a handful of counts. J is TRBJ2-3 and V is TRBV29-1; no clear D. Germline values: CDR1 SQVTM, CDR2 ANQGSEA. This CDR3 has 15 amino acids. V gave up 8 bases and J gave up 0 bases, with 18 bases separating them. The CDR3 DNA reads TGCAGCCCTGCATCGGGTACAACTAGCACAGATACGCAGTATTTT. It is translated as CSPASGTTSTDTQYF.

This clonotype has just a few counts. The chain has TRBV7-9 and TRBJ2-3, with 13 bases aligning to TRBD2. The CDR3 sequence is 15 residues long. Germline values: CDR1 SEHNR, CDR2 FQNEAQ (reference sequence). J was trimmed by 4 bases and V by 6 bases; bases with no gene match: 4. The CDR3 DNA follows: TGTGCCAGCAGGCAGGGACTAGCGGGACCAGATACGCAGTATTTT. It specifies CASRQGLAGPDTQYF.

DNA for the CDR3: TGCAGTGCCCAAGGGGTGCCCGGTCCCACAGATACGCAGTATTTT. Protein sequence: CSAQGVPGPTDTQYF. The J gene is TRBJ2-3, the V gene TRBV20-1, with a weak D call TRBD1 (5 bases). Trimming left V 6 bases short and J 2 bases short, with 18 bases between. The CDR3 is 15 residues long. Germline values: CDR1 DFQATT, CDR2 SNEGSKA (reference sequence).